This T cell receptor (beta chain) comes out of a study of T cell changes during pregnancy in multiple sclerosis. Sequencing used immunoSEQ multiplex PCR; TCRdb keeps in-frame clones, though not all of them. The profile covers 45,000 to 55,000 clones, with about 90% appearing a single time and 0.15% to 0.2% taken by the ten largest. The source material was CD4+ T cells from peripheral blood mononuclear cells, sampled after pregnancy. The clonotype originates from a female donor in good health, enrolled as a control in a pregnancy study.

The CDR3 coding sequence is TGTGCCAGCAGTTATTACAGGGAAGCTGAAGCTTTCTTT. It translates to CASSYYREAEAFF. The rearrangement uses TRBV6-6 and TRBJ1-1, with a possible D match to TRBD1 (6 bases). CDR1 and CDR2 from the germline V gene are MNHNY and SVGAGI (reference sequence). V was pared by 3 bases and J by 6 bases, with 11 bases between. This CDR3 region has 13 residues.